The T cell receptor (beta chain) under discussion was sequenced for a study of blood T cell repertoires in COVID-19. Background on the study: PBMCs, B-cell-depleted T cells, or T cells were the source of the cDNA or gDNA that made up the material.

Authors' methods: Using reference gene primer amplification, nucleated cell counts were estimated. This table comes from immunoSEQ multiplex PCR, and its TCRdb copy is limited to in-frame clones, with some not included. V and J calls and clone size are those listed in that table; D and trimming were worked out from the DNA. The sample lists 410,000 or so clones; 70% to 90% were seen once. The CDR3 length is 15 residues. The V gene lost 0 bases and the J gene lost 6 bases, with 15 bases spanning the gap. Per the germline V gene, CDR1 is SGDLS and CDR2 is YYNGEE. Sequencing input: peripheral blood. This TCR came from a woman between 25 and 40 years old with active or convalescent COVID-19. The genes are TRBV9 and TRBJ1-2, with a tentative D call TRBD1 (6 bases). CDR3 DNA: TGTGCCAGCAGCGTAGGTCAGGGGCGCGAGGATGGCTACACCTTC. Residues: CASSVGQGREDGYTF.